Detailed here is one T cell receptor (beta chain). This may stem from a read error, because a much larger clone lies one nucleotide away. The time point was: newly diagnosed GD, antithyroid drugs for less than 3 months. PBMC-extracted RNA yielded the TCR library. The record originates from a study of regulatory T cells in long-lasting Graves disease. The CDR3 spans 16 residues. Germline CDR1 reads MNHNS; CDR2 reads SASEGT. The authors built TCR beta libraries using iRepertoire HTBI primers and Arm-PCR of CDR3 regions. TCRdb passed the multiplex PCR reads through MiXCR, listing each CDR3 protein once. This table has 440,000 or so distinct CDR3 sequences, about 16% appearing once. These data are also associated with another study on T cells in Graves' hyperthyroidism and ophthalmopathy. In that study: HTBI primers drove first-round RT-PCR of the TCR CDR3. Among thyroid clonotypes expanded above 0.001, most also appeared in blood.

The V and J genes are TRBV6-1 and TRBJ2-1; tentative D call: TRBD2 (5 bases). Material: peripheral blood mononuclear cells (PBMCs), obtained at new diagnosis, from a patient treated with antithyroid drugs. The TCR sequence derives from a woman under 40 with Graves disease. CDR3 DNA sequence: TGTGCCAGCAGTGAAGGTTTGTGGGAGCCCTACAATGAGCAGCTCTTC. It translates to CASSEGLWEPYNEQLF.